This TCR beta chain comes out of a study of blood T cell repertoires in COVID-19. Study context: From the United States, Italy and Spain came samples of acute and convalescent COVID-19. PBMCs, B-cell-depleted T cells, or T cells provided the cDNA or gDNA that made up the material.

Original processing notes: How many nucleated cells were present was estimated from reference gene primer amplification. Generated by immunoSEQ multiplex PCR, the TCRdb table keeps only in-frame clones and is missing some. The D gene and trimming were derived from the DNA, and the V and J assignments and clone size from that table. The table shows a few hundred thousand clones, with around 83% occurring only once. Unmatched junction bases numbered 1, after V lost 6 bases and J lost 1 base. The V gene's germline CDR1 is SNHLY and CDR2 FYNNEI. There are 13 residues in the CDR3. The chain employs TRBV2 and TRBJ1-1; 8 positions match TRBD1. This TCR was sampled from a woman between 50 and 59 years old with acute or convalescent COVID-19. The sequenced sample was peripheral blood. The CDR3 DNA is TGTGCCAGCAGAGGACAGGGGAACACTGAAGCTTTCTTT. It encodes CASRGQGNTEAFF.